This T cell receptor (beta chain) came from a study of PD-1 blockade in classical Hodgkin lymphoma. Assay: immunoSEQ multiplex PCR; the TCRdb copy retains only in-frame clones and omits some. Of some 100,000 clones listed, around nine tenths were seen once; the top ten hold 6.5% to 7.5%. The J segment lost 4 bases and the V segment lost 1 base, leaving 7 bases of the junction unmatched. The CDR3 is 15 residues long. Germline CDR1 reads SGHNT; CDR2 reads YYREEE (reference sequence). In every patient, relapse followed autologous stem cell transplantation, while exposure to brentuximab vedotin differed.

The sequenced sample was peripheral blood mononuclear cells (PBMCs), obtained before the second cycle of nivolumab. The receptor was derived from a human donor with classical Hodgkin lymphoma. V gene TRBV5-4 combines with J gene TRBJ1-1; 7 bases match TRBD1. This CDR3 reads CASSLTQGVGTEAFF. The CDR3 DNA reads as TGTGCCAGCAGCTTGACGCAGGGGGTTGGCACTGAAGCTTTCTTT.